Included here is one TCR beta chain sequence, with context. This sample stems from a study of blood T cell repertoires in COVID-19. Whole-study context: Acute and convalescent COVID-19 samples came from the United States, Italy and Spain. T cells, B-cell-depleted T cells, or PBMCs supplied cDNA or gDNA.

Trimming shortened V by 2 bases and J by 6 bases, and 11 bases separated the two germline ends. Germline CDR1 and CDR2: MNHNS and SASEGT. The CDR3 spans 14 residues. The repertoire was sequenced with immunoSEQ multiplex PCR; TCRdb's copy has only in-frame clones and lacks some. Of around 300,000 clones listed, 70% to 90% are singletons. This receptor was taken from a woman younger than 45 with active or convalescent COVID-19. V and J are TRBV6-1 and TRBJ1-5; D is uncertain. Sequenced input: peripheral blood. CDR3 residues: CASSEIEGSQPQHF. CDR3 coding DNA: TGTGCCAGCAGTGAAATAGAGGGTTCTCAGCCCCAGCATTTT.